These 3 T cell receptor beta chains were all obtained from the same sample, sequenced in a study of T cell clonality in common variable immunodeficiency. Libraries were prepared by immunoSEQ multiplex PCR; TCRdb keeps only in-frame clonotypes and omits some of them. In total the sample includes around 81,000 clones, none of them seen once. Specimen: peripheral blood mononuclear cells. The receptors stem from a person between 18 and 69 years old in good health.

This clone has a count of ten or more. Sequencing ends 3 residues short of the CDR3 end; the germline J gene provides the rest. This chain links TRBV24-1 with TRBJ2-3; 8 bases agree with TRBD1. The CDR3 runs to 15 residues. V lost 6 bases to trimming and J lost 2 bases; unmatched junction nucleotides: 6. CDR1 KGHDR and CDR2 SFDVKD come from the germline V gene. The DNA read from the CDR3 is TGTGCCACCAGTCTGGGCAGGGGGCCCACAGATACG. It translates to CATSLGRGPTDT. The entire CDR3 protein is CATSLGRGPTDTQYF.

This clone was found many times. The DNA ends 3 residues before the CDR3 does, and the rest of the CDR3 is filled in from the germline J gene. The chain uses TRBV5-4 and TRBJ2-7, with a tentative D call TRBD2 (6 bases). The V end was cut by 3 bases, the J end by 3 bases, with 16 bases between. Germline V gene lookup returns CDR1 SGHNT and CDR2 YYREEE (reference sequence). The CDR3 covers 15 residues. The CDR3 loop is CASSSQGLRGYEQYF. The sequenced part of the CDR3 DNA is TGTGCCAGCAGCTCGCAGGGACTTCGGGGCTACGAG.

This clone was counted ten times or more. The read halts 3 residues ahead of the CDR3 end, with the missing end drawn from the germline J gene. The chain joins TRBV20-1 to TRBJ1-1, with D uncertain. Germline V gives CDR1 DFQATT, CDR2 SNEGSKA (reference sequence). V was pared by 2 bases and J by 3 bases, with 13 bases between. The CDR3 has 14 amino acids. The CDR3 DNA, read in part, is TGCAGTGCTAGAAATCCGAGTAGGGACACTGAA. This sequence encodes CSARNPSRDTE. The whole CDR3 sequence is CSARNPSRDTEAFF.